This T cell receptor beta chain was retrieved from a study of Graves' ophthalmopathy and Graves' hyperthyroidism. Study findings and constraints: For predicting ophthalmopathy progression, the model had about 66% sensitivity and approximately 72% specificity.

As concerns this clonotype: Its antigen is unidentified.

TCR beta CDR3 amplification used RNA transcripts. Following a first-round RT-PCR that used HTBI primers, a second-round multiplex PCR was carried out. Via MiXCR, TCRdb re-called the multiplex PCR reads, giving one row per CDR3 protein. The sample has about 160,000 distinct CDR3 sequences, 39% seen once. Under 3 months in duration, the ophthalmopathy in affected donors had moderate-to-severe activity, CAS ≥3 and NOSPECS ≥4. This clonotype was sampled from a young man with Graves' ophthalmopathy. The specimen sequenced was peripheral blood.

CDR3 protein: CASTLGSFTLQSSYEQYF. CDR3 nucleotides: TGTGCCAGCACCCTCGGCAGTTTCACTCTTCAGAGCTCCTACGAGCAGTACTTC. The chain links TRBV6-2 or TRBV6-3 to TRBJ2-7; D gene unclear. The CDR3 has 18 residues. V dropped 7 bases and J dropped 0 bases, with 25 bases sitting between them. Germline V gives CDR1 MNHEY, CDR2 SVGEGT.